The clone carrying this T cell receptor (beta chain) is termed large. Antigen: not known. The data stem from a study of metastatic and nonmetastatic thyroid tumors. The overall study: Repertoire data that came from the blood and tumor or nodule tissue of malignant and benign thyroid patients were compared.

Original processing methods: The study took CDR3 differences across clinicopathological groups and made a distant-metastasis classifier for papillary thyroid cancer from them. Using MiXCR, TCRdb reanalyzed the PCR reads. V and J calls and clone size were set by TCRdb, not the authors. The sample consists of roughly 4,100 clones, 20% to 25% of them appearing once. No treatment of any kind had been given to any patient before thyroid surgery. Findings and limits, study-wide: According to reports, the diversity of TCR beta was significantly higher in malignant thyroid tumors than in benign nodules, and this held in both blood and tumor samples.

The CDR3 sequence is 16 residues long. J was trimmed by 1 base and V by 4 bases; bases with no gene match: 7. This chain connects TRBV12-3 or TRBV12-4 to TRBJ1-5; TRBD1 agrees at 7 bases. Material: tumor tissue. The clonotype comes from a female donor with papillary thyroid cancer or a benign thyroid nodule (not recorded which). Some clones in this sample may be carry-over from other donors' samples. In nucleotides, the CDR3 is TGTGCCAGCAGTTACAGGGGTACGCGGAGCAATCAGCCCCAGCATTTT. Protein: CASSYRGTRSNQPQHF.